This TCR beta chain was documented in a study of T cells in women clearing cervical HPV infection. The CDR3 loop spans 16 amino acids. V was shortened by 0 bases and J by 6 bases, with 17 bases between the two germline ends. Germline assignment: CDR1 DFQATT and CDR2 SNEGSKA (reference sequence). The data were produced by immunoSEQ multiplex PCR, yet TCRdb's version contains in-frame clones alone and is incomplete. The data show approximately 30,000 clones, and the top ten clones hold 1.6%. As regards this clone: The read terminates 3 residues before the CDR3 end, so the remaining end is supplied by the germline J gene.

V usage is TRBV20-1 and J usage is TRBJ2-2; D possibly uses TRBD1 or TRBD2 (5 bases each). The sequenced sample was blood buffy coat. The receptor comes from a woman aged 18 to 75 with a cervical HPV16 infection that either progressed to CIN3+ or cleared (not recorded which). The sequenced CDR3 bases are TGCAGTGCTAGAGATGAGGAGGCGATAGGGGCCGGGGAG. Translated, it gives CSARDEEAIGAGE. The CDR3 in its entirety is CSARDEEAIGAGELFF.